Presented here are 16 T cell receptor beta chains from one specimen sequenced in a study of spatial heterogeneity in lung cancer (dated 2019 in TCRdb). Library preparation employed 5' RACE. Sequencing was carried out with a NextSeq 500. Using fastp trimming at Q25 and MiXCR clonotype assembly, TCRdb reanalyzed the public sequencing data and kept in-frame beta chains. Each CDR3 protein appears once, grouped with its most common genes and DNA. The sample has approximately 7,000 distinct CDR3 sequences on record, roughly 4.2% of them singletons. The ten largest account for around 25% of the sample. This specimen's time point label, interpreted: sample taken at primary tumor resection. TCR sequencing used whole RNA extracted from tumor and nontumor lung tissue, or from cryopreserved PBMC samples, without cell sorting. The sample here was normal lung tissue next to the tumor, taken at surgery. The receptors derive from a female donor with early-stage non-small cell lung cancer.

This clonotype has ten or more counts. As an off-target read in a library built for alpha chains, this beta chain has a frequency of little significance. This sequence joins TRBV7-2 and TRBJ1-5; D is unresolved. Germline V gives CDR1 SGHTA, CDR2 FQGNSA. CDR3 length: 14 amino acids. V dropped 5 bases and J dropped 2 bases, with 10 bases sitting between them. The CDR3 is CASSQRRGNQPQHF. The CDR3 DNA reads TGTGCCAGCAGCCAAAGACGTGGCAATCAGCCCCAGCATTTT.

This clonotype is deemed medium-sized (0.01 to 0.1%). With the library built for alpha chains, this beta chain is off target and its frequency is not meaningful. The rearrangement uses TRBV11-2 and TRBJ1-1; D ambiguous. The CDR3 extends over 13 amino acids. CDR1 is SGHAT and CDR2 is FQNNGV in the germline V gene. V shed 5 bases and J shed 8 bases, with 15 bases lying between them. This CDR3 is CASSPTQVGEAFF. The CDR3 DNA reads as TGTGCCAGCAGCCCCACCCAGGTTGGGGAAGCTTTCTTT. The whole variable domain, remainder taken from reference TRBV11-2 and TRBJ1-1, is EAGVAQSPRYKIIEKRQSVAFWCNPISGHATLYWYQQILGQGPKLLIQFQNNGVVDDSQLPKDRFSAERLKGVDSTLKIQPAKLEDSAVYLCASSPTQVGEAFFGQGTRLTVV.

Relative to its sample, this clonotype is medium-sized. This beta chain came through as a stray read in a library set up for alpha chains, and its size says little. V and J are TRBV9 and TRBJ2-5; D gene unclear. V was cut by 3 bases and J by 1 base, with 1 base left in between. This CDR3 spans 11 amino acids. CDR1 is SGDLS and CDR2 is YYNGEE in the germline V gene. Here the CDR3 DNA reads TGTGCCAGCAGCGCCCAAGAGACCCAGTACTTC. Its translation is CASSAQETQYF.

This clonotype is judged medium-sized. Found in a library prepared for alpha chains, this beta chain is an off-target read, and its abundance has little meaning. J is TRBJ1-4 and V is TRBV3-1; D perhaps matches TRBD1 (5 bases). CDR1 and CDR2 (germline): LGHDT, YNNKEL (reference sequence). This CDR3 is 17 amino acids long. V lost 4 bases to trimming and J lost 5 bases, with 20 bases between them. CDR3: CASSRGVNRKGNEKLFF. The CDR3 bases are TGTGCCAGCAGCCGAGGGGTGAACAGGAAGGGAAATGAAAAACTGTTTTTT.

The sample holds many counts of this clonotype. This beta chain lies outside the target of a library built for alpha chains; its clone size means little. The genes are TRBV29-1 and TRBJ2-2; D is unresolved. Germline values: CDR1 SQVTM, CDR2 ANQGSEA. The CDR3 is made up of 11 amino acids. The CDR3 coding sequence is TGCAGTTTCCGTGTAGCCGGGGAGCTGTTTTTT. Encoded protein: CSFRVAGELFF.

This clonotype is labeled as medium-sized. For a library built for alpha chains, this beta chain is a stray read; little rests on its size. The chain employs TRBV14 and TRBJ2-1; TRBD2 matches at 11 bases. The CDR3 is 16 amino acids. V shed 2 bases and J 6 bases; nucleotides not matched to a gene: 6. Germline loops: CDR1 SGHDN, CDR2 FVKESK. The CDR3 region has the DNA TGTGCCAGCAGCCAAAATAGCGGGGGGGCCTCCAATGAGCAGTTCTTC. Translated: CASSQNSGGASNEQFF.

This clonotype has ten or more counts. This beta chain is an unintended read in a library built for alpha chains; its size means little. The chain has TRBV27 and TRBJ2-3; 7 bases fit TRBD2. Germline loops: CDR1 MNHEY, CDR2 SMNVEV (reference sequence). The V and J ends lost 2 bases and 3 bases, in that order; junction bases with no gene match: 2. The CDR3 consists of 14 residues. CDR3 loop: CASSLGLGTDTQYF. The CDR3 nucleotides are TGTGCCAGCAGTTTAGGACTAGGAACAGATACGCAGTATTTT.

This clonotype was found many times. This beta chain was picked up by a library intended for alpha chains and is off target, so its count carries little meaning. The chain uses TRBV10-3 and TRBJ1-3; tentatively, D is TRBD1 (5 bases). CDR1 is ENHRY, CDR2 SYGVKD, per germline. The CDR3 length is 16 residues. The V and J ends lost 8 bases and 0 bases respectively, with 17 bases between them. CDR3 sequence (DNA): TGTGCCATCGCTTCCCGGGGGATCAGCTCTGGAAACACCATATATTTT. Amino acid sequence: CAIASRGISSGNTIYF.

This clonotype was found many times. This beta chain slipped into a library made for alpha chains as a stray read, so its size is not meaningful. The chain combines TRBV27 with TRBJ1-2; D is possibly TRBD1 (6 bases). The CDR3 totals 12 residues. Trimming stripped 2 bases from V and 6 bases from J, with 7 bases between. Germline V CDR1 and CDR2: MNHEY, SMNVEV (reference sequence). The CDR3 sequence: CASSLGGHGYTF. Here the CDR3 DNA reads TGTGCCAGCAGTTTAGGGGGCCATGGCTACACCTTC.

This clonotype is labeled medium-sized. The library was designed around alpha chains, so this beta chain is a stray read whose abundance carries little weight. This chain joins TRBV9 and TRBJ2-7; 10 nucleotides agree with TRBD2. CDR3 length: 14 residues. Germline V gene lookup returns CDR1 SGDLS and CDR2 YYNGEE. The trim removed 4 bases at V and 2 bases at J, leaving 3 bases unmatched. The CDR3 loop is CASSLAGVPYEQYF. The CDR3 nucleotides are TGTGCCAGCAGCCTAGCGGGGGTCCCCTACGAGCAGTACTTC.

Relative to its sample, this clonotype is medium-sized. This beta chain is an unintended read in a library built for alpha chains; its size means little. The chain combines TRBV10-3 with TRBJ1-1; 8 bases match TRBD1. V lost 8 bases to trimming and J lost 3 bases; unmatched junction nucleotides: 11. CDR3 length equals 15 residues. The germline CDR1 and CDR2 sequences are ENHRY and SYGVKD. CDR3 in amino acids: CAILDREGGHTEAFF. CDR3 in DNA: TGTGCCATCCTGGACAGGGAGGGAGGGCACACTGAAGCTTTCTTT.

This clonotype occurred many times. This beta chain represents an off-target read in a library built for alpha chains; its size is of limited meaning. J is TRBJ2-2 and V is TRBV7-6; D not certain. CDR1 is SGHVS, CDR2 FNYEAQ, per germline. The CDR3 loop spans 15 amino acids. The ends were cut back, 8 bases at V and 1 base at J, with 14 bases in the middle. The CDR3 nucleotides are TGTGCCAGCCTCCCCTCCGGGCGGAACACCGGGGAGCTGTTTTTT. Translating it yields CASLPSGRNTGELFF.

With respect to this clonotype: This beta chain is an unintended read in a library built for alpha chains; its size means little. This chain links TRBV5-6 with TRBJ1-1; no firm D call. The germline gives CDR1 SGHDT, CDR2 YYEEEE. This CDR3 spans 13 amino acids. V lost 4 bases to trimming and J lost 8 bases, with 15 bases between them. CDR3 region: CASSKNFVTEAFF. CDR3 nucleotides: TGTGCCAGCAGCAAGAACTTCGTCACCGAAGCTTTCTTT.

This clonotype qualifies as medium-sized. For a library built for alpha chains, this beta chain is a stray read; little rests on its size. The gene calls are TRBV4-2 and TRBJ2-1; D is ambiguous. V was cut by 5 bases and J by 8 bases, with 13 bases left in between. CDR3 length: 13 amino acids. Germline loops: CDR1 LGHNA, CDR2 YNFKEQ. This CDR3 is CASSSTSLDEQFF. The CDR3, as DNA: TGTGCCAGCAGCTCGACTTCTCTCGATGAGCAGTTCTTC.

This clonotype is medium-sized. This beta chain appears as a stray read in a library generated for alpha chains; its size is not informative. The chain uses TRBV5-1 and TRBJ1-6; 7 nucleotides line up with TRBD1. Germline V CDR1 and CDR2: SGHRS, YFSETQ. CDR3 size: 16 residues. The V and J ends lost 3 bases and 7 bases, in that order; junction bases with no gene match: 10. CDR3 bases: TGCGCCAGCAGCTCCTCGGGGACAGCGGCCAATTCACCCCTCCACTTT. This encodes CASSSSGTAANSPLHF.

There are many counts of this clonotype. This beta chain was picked up by a library intended for alpha chains and is off target, so its count carries little meaning. J is TRBJ2-3 and V is TRBV11-2; maybe TRBD2 (6 bases). CDR1 SGHAT and CDR2 FQNNGV come from the germline V gene. The CDR3 runs to 11 residues. V lost 4 bases and J lost 11, with 10 bases in between. The CDR3 nucleotides are TGTGCCAGCAGCTCCCGGGACTGGCAGTATTTT. Its protein is CASSSRDWQYF.